The clone carrying this TCR beta chain was recorded a few times. Method: immunoSEQ multiplex PCR; TCRdb's copy keeps in-frame clones and lacks some. The sample records more than 60,000 clones, approximately 85% being singletons. The data originate from a study of blood T cell repertoires in COVID-19. Study-level information: Samples of COVID-19 (acute and convalescent) were obtained from the United States, Italy and Spain. The analysed material was cDNA or gDNA that came from T cells, B-cell-depleted T cells, or PBMCs.

Enrolment of Seattle patients took place during active infection, and they were followed longitudinally. This CDR3 region has 14 residues. V lost 0 bases and J lost 3; bases outside the gene matches: 2. CDR1 is SGHRS, CDR2 YFSETQ, per germline. Sample: peripheral blood. This receptor was identified in a woman in her sixties with COVID-19, enrolled during active disease. V gene TRBV5-1 combines with J gene TRBJ1-1; the match to TRBD1 covers 7 bases. The CDR3 bases are TGCGCCAGCAGCTTGGCTGGGACAGACACTGAAGCTTTCTTT. Translating it yields CASSLAGTDTEAFF.